A single sample is the source of the 4 T cell receptor beta chains below, sequenced in a study of blood T cell repertoires in COVID-19. The table came from immunoSEQ multiplex PCR; TCRdb's copy has only in-frame clones and leaves some out. The sample yields under 35,000 clones, roughly 83% seen once. Sequenced input: peripheral blood. The source is a man between 65 and 80 years old with active COVID-19.

The chain joins TRBV2 to TRBJ1-6; weak D call: TRBD1 (6 bases). This CDR3 contains 13 residues. V was pared by 6 bases and J by 7 bases, with 10 bases between. CDR1 is SNHLY, CDR2 FYNNEI, per germline. The CDR3 loop reads CASRRTDNSPLHF. The CDR3 DNA sequence: TGTGCCAGCAGGCGGACAGACAATTCACCCCTCCACTTT.

The chain recombines TRBV3-1 (or the pseudogene TRBV3-2) with TRBJ1-2; D is unclear. Germline values: CDR1 LGHDT, CDR2 YNNKEL (reference sequence). The CDR3 totals 13 residues. V lost 1 base and J lost 8, with 11 bases in between. The CDR3 DNA is TGTGCCAGCAGCCAAGCTCGCAGGATGGGCTACACCTTC. Amino acids: CASSQARRMGYTF.

This sequence joins TRBV5-1 and TRBJ2-3; 12 bases map to TRBD2. Germline-derived CDR1 and CDR2 are SGHRS and YFSETQ. V trimming: 3 bases; J trimming: 4 bases; junction bases outside the gene matches: 6. CDR3 size: 16 residues. This CDR3 is CASSSRTSGDADTQYF. The DNA for the CDR3 is TGCGCCAGCAGCTCCCGGACTAGCGGGGATGCAGATACGCAGTATTTT.

The rearrangement links TRBV10-2 to TRBJ2-7; 10 bases line up with TRBD1. The CDR3 consists of 15 residues. Germline V gives CDR1 WSHSY, CDR2 SAAADI. The J segment lost 2 bases and the V segment lost 7 bases, leaving 8 bases of the junction unmatched. CDR3 amino acids: CASTVSGTGAYEQYF. The CDR3 DNA reads as TGCGCCAGCACGGTCTCCGGGACAGGGGCCTACGAGCAGTACTTC.